Below, 6 T cell receptor beta chains from the same sample are listed, as sequenced in a study of graft-versus-host responses after intestinal transplantation. Only in-frame clones appear in the TCRdb table, and some are missing; sequencing was by immunoSEQ multiplex PCR. The table lists roughly 15,000 clones, 77% of them singletons. Intraepithelial and lamina propria lymphocytes were released after the graft tissue was processed. This specimen was ileum tissue, taken approximately 27 days after intestinal transplant. The source of these receptors is a human patient who received an intestinal transplant, so some T cells may come from the graft donor.

The count of this clone is one. This chain uses TRBV2 with TRBJ1-1, with a weak D call TRBD1 (6 bases). V lost 1 base and J lost 10, with 19 bases in between. CDR1 is SNHLY and CDR2 is FYNNEI in the germline V gene. This CDR3 contains 15 residues. The CDR3 DNA is TGTGCCAGCAGTGAAGGGTGGGGAACAGGGAGCAGAGCTTTCTTT. Protein product: CASSEGWGTGSRAFF.

The genes are TRBV7-3 and TRBJ2-3; 10 bases match TRBD2. The CDR3 sequence is 15 residues long. Looked up from germline, CDR1 is SGHTA and CDR2 is FQGTGA. J lost 4 bases, V lost 3 bases, and 4 bases had no gene match. This CDR3 is CASSFTGTSADTQYF. CDR3 nucleotide sequence: TGTGCCAGCAGCTTCACCGGGACTAGCGCAGATACGCAGTATTTT.

The chain is built from TRBV7-9 and TRBJ1-1; no reliable D call. The CDR3 contains 15 residues. The germline gives CDR1 SEHNR, CDR2 FQNEAQ (reference sequence). The V and J ends lost 5 bases and 10 bases respectively, with 23 bases between them. The CDR3 here is CASSKFEGAGSGAFF. The DNA for the CDR3 is TGTGCCAGCAGCAAATTTGAGGGCGCAGGATCTGGAGCTTTCTTT.

This chain connects TRBV15 to TRBJ1-1; TRBD1 agrees at 8 bases. CDR1 is LNHNV and CDR2 is YYDKDF in the germline V gene (reference sequence). The CDR3 is made up of 14 amino acids. V was pared by 5 bases and J by 6 bases, with 8 bases of the junction left unmatched. CDR3 amino acids: CATSGLQGGSEAFF. The CDR3 DNA follows: TGTGCCACCAGCGGGCTACAGGGGGGGTCTGAAGCTTTCTTT.

The chain recombines TRBV6-5 with TRBJ1-2; D perhaps matches TRBD1 (5 bases). Trimming stripped 6 bases from V and 3 bases from J, with 14 bases between. There are 14 residues in the CDR3. Germline-derived CDR1 and CDR2 are MNHEY and SVGAGI. The CDR3 here is CASRDGGSDYGYTF. The CDR3 DNA reads TGTGCCAGCAGGGATGGGGGGTCGGACTATGGCTACACCTTC.

In DNA form, the CDR3 reads TGTGCCAGTAGTATCCCTCTGGAGCGAGAGACCCAGTACTTC. Its protein is CASSIPLERETQYF. The rearrangement uses TRBV19 and TRBJ2-5; no firm D call. CDR3 length: 14 amino acids. From germline, CDR1 is LNHDA and CDR2 SQIVND (reference sequence). V was shortened by 3 bases and J by 4 bases, with 12 bases between the two germline ends.